This is a list of T cell receptor beta chains from one sample in a study of blood T cell repertoires in COVID-19. Data came from immunoSEQ multiplex PCR; TCRdb stores just in-frame clones and leaves some out. The sample holds 250,000 to 350,000 clones, 70% to 85% seen once. The sequencing input was peripheral blood. These receptors originate from a human donor with COVID-19, enrolled during active disease. The donor label of this sample is uncertain. CDR3s include the opening cysteine and the closing phenylalanine or tryptophan. Fields, in order: V gene, D gene, J gene, clone size, CDR3 protein, CDR3 DNA. A D gene is named only where the DNA matches it firmly. A clone size is listed for some rows: how often the clone was seen (once, few, many), or a class if it is expanded.

TRBV19	TRBD1	TRBJ2-2	NA	CASSEGAYTGELFF	TGTGCCAGTTCAGAGGGGGCCTACACCGGGGAGCTGTTTTTT
TRBV7-3	NA	TRBJ2-7	NA	CASSSAQGNEQYF	TGTGCCAGCAGCTCAGCACAGGGTAACGAGCAGTACTTC
TRBV6-5	NA	TRBJ2-5	NA	CASASVGETQYF	TGTGCCAGCGCTTCGGTTGGAGAGACCCAGTACTTC
TRBV25-1	TRBD1	TRBJ2-7	NA	CASRATGDGYEQYF	TGTGCCAGCAGAGCGACAGGGGACGGCTACGAGCAGTACTTC
TRBV19	TRBD1	TRBJ2-6	NA	CASRNRVGQGADTGANVLTF	TGTGCCAGTAGAAATCGTGTCGGACAGGGGGCAGATACTGGGGCCAACGTCCTGACTTTC
TRBV6-5	NA	TRBJ2-1	once	CATVAGLNPYNEQFF	TGTGCCACAGTGGCGGGACTGAATCCCTACAATGAGCAGTTCTTC
TRBV10-1	NA	TRBJ2-7	NA	CASSEFGRTEDQYF	TGCGCCAGCAGTGAATTTGGGCGGACGGAGGACCAGTACTTC
TRBV7-9	TRBD1	TRBJ2-3	NA	CASSLGGQGIRAQYF	TGTGCCAGCAGCTTAGGGGGACAGGGGATTCGGGCGCAGTATTTT
TRBV2	NA	TRBJ2-2	NA	CASRVGTGELFF	TGTGCCAGCCGTGTCGGCACCGGGGAGCTGTTTTTT
TRBV13	NA	TRBJ1-3	NA	CASSPSGSRAGNTIYF	TGTGCCAGCAGCCCGTCCGGGAGCCGAGCAGGAAACACCATATATTTT
TRBV18	TRBD2	TRBJ2-1	NA	CASSLSGMGDNEQFF	TGTGCCAGCTCACTTAGCGGGATGGGGGACAATGAGCAGTTCTTC
TRBV30	TRBD2	TRBJ2-5	NA	CAWSPGLAGQETQYF	TGTGCCTGGAGCCCGGGACTAGCGGGCCAAGAGACCCAGTACTTC
TRBV11-2	TRBD2	TRBJ2-3	few	CASSRVASGRGGDTQYF	TGTGCCAGCAGCCGGGTGGCTAGCGGGAGAGGCGGAGATACGCAGTATTTT
TRBV12-3/TRBV12-4	TRBD1	TRBJ1-1	NA	CASSLQGGTEAFF	TGTGCCAGCAGTTTACAGGGGGGCACTGAAGCTTTCTTT
TRBV4-1	NA	TRBJ2-2	few	CASSPPWPLYTGELFF	TGCGCCAGCAGCCCCCCGTGGCCGTTATACACCGGGGAGCTGTTTTTT
TRBV6-5	TRBD2	TRBJ2-7	once	CASSYQVAGGSEQYF	TGTGCCAGCAGTTATCAGGTAGCGGGAGGGAGCGAGCAGTACTTC
TRBV10-3	TRBD2	TRBJ2-3	NA	CAIRAGLAGEDTQYF	TGTGCCATCAGAGCGGGACTAGCGGGAGAAGATACGCAGTATTTT
TRBV6-5	NA	TRBJ2-1	NA	CASSFSRQGTNEQFF	TGTGCCAGCAGCTTTAGCCGTCAGGGCACCAATGAGCAGTTCTTC
TRBV19	NA	TRBJ1-2	NA	CASSFEGANYGYTF	TGTGCCAGTAGCTTCGAGGGAGCTAACTATGGCTACACCTTC
TRBV19	TRBD2	TRBJ2-1	NA	CASSIPSGNEQFF	TGTGCCAGTAGTATTCCTAGCGGCAATGAGCAGTTCTTC
TRBV5-4	NA	TRBJ2-2	NA	CASSSTGTSNTGELFF	TGTGCCAGCAGCTCGACCGGGACATCGAACACCGGGGAGCTGTTTTTT
TRBV5-8	TRBD1	TRBJ2-6	NA	CASSPRTGPGGANVLTF	TGTGCCAGCTCACCCCGGACAGGGCCTGGCGGGGCCAACGTCCTGACTTTC
TRBV5-1	NA	TRBJ2-7	NA	CASSLAGRFEQYF	TGCGCCAGCAGCTTGGCCGGCAGGTTCGAGCAGTACTTC
TRBV30	TRBD1	TRBJ2-3	NA	CAWSHQFTGADTQYF	TGTGCCTGGAGTCACCAATTCACAGGGGCAGATACGCAGTATTTT
TRBV30	NA	TRBJ2-2	NA	CAGKGDVDTGELFF	TGTGCCGGCAAGGGGGACGTAGACACCGGGGAGCTGTTTTTT
TRBV7-9	NA	TRBJ2-3	few	CASGKWTGDRADTQYF	TGTGCCAGCGGCAAATGGACGGGAGATCGAGCAGATACGCAGTATTTT
TRBV19	TRBD2	TRBJ2-3	NA	CASIGLAGVVGTDTQYF	TGTGCCAGTATCGGGCTAGCGGGAGTCGTCGGGACAGATACGCAGTATTTT
TRBV6-5	NA	TRBJ2-2	NA	CASSYVVDNTGELFF	TGTGCCAGCAGTTATGTAGTAGATAACACCGGGGAGCTGTTTTTT
TRBV27	TRBD2	TRBJ2-3	few	CASSVAGYTDTQYF	TGTGCCAGCAGTGTAGCGGGATACACAGATACGCAGTATTTT
TRBV7-3	NA	TRBJ2-1	once	CASSPSLGLSYNEQFF	TGTGCCAGCAGCCCAAGTCTGGGCCTCTCCTACAATGAGCAGTTCTTC
TRBV2	TRBD2	TRBJ2-2	NA	CANHRTSGLRHTGELFF	TGTGCCAACCACCGGACTAGCGGGTTACGCCACACCGGGGAGCTGTTTTTT
TRBV3-1/TRBV3-2	TRBD2	TRBJ2-7	NA	CASRARTSSYEQYF	TGTGCCAGCAGGGCACGGACTAGCTCCTACGAGCAGTACTTC
TRBV7-9	TRBD2	TRBJ2-7	NA	CASSELAGVYEQYF	TGTGCCAGCAGCGAACTAGCGGGAGTCTACGAGCAGTACTTC
TRBV11-2	NA	TRBJ2-7	NA	CASSPRAGPRGEQYF	TGTGCCAGCAGCCCCCGGGCAGGGCCTAGGGGCGAGCAGTACTTC
TRBV6-2/TRBV6-3	TRBD1	TRBJ1-1	NA	CASSRPQGNAEAFF	TGTGCCAGCAGTCGACCACAGGGGAACGCCGAAGCTTTCTTT
TRBV10-3	TRBD1	TRBJ1-2	many	CAISEGLQGRGGYTF	TGTGCCATCAGTGAGGGTTTACAGGGGCGAGGTGGCTACACCTTC
TRBV6-6	NA	TRBJ1-5	NA	CASGQPNQPQHF	TGTGCCAGCGGGCAGCCCAATCAGCCCCAGCATTTT
TRBV30	NA	TRBJ1-6	NA	CAWSAVYNSPLHF	TGTGCCTGGAGCGCGGTCTATAATTCACCCCTCCACTTT
TRBV30	TRBD1	TRBJ1-1	NA	CAWHNRGRDTEAFF	TGTGCCTGGCACAACAGGGGCCGGGACACTGAAGCTTTCTTT
TRBV27	TRBD2	TRBJ2-5	NA	CASRGTRLAGAPETQYF	TGTGCCAGCAGGGGGACTCGACTAGCGGGAGCCCCAGAGACCCAGTACTTC
TRBV5-1	NA	TRBJ1-1	NA	CASSPGDGRTEAFF	TGCGCCAGCAGCCCGGGGGACGGGCGAACTGAAGCTTTCTTT